The 19 T cell receptor beta chains presented below share a single source sample, sequenced in a study of OX40 agonist ivuxolimab in advanced cancers. Profiling relied on immunoSEQ multiplex PCR, and the TCRdb table lists in-frame clones only, not all of them. The table records tens of thousands of clones, around 93% of them present only once. The specimen was CD4+ or CD8+ T cells sorted from blood, collected in a trial of the OX40 agonist ivuxolimab. The receptors here all came from an adult with an advanced solid tumor such as melanoma, head and neck, liver or kidney cancer.

This clone was counted a single time. The gene calls are TRBV9 and TRBJ2-3, with no clear D. The CDR3 runs to 16 residues. Between the trimmed V and J ends, which lost 1 base and 0 bases, there was a span of 12 bases. Germline V gene data show CDR1 as SGDLS and CDR2 as YYNGEE. CDR3 nucleotides: TGTGCCAGCAGCGTAAATCAAGCTTCTAGCACAGATACGCAGTATTTT. Its protein is CASSVNQASSTDTQYF.

The genes are TRBV5-1 and TRBJ2-3, with 8 bases lining up with TRBD2. CDR3 size: 17 residues. Germline lookup yields CDR1 SGHRS and CDR2 YFSETQ. V gave up 4 bases and J gave up 8 bases; unmatched junction bases: 18. CDR3 in amino acids: CASSPLVGRGGPVTQYF. The CDR3 region has the DNA TGCGCCAGCAGCCCCCTGGTTGGACGGGGGGGCCCTGTTACGCAGTATTTT.

The rearrangement uses TRBV19 and TRBJ2-7, with 9 bases matching TRBD1. Trimming cost V 5 bases and J 4 bases; bases outside gene matches: 6. Per germline, CDR1 LNHDA and CDR2 SQIVND (reference sequence). This CDR3 spans 14 amino acids. This CDR3 reads CASSWDRDNYEQYF. For the CDR3, the DNA is TGTGCCAGTAGTTGGGACAGGGACAATTACGAGCAGTACTTC.

The chain employs TRBV9 and TRBJ1-4, with D perhaps TRBD1 (5 bases). The ends were cut back, 0 bases at V and 10 bases at J, with 13 bases in the middle. The CDR3 runs 14 residues. The germline V gene encodes CDR1 SGDLS and CDR2 YYNGEE. Written as DNA, the CDR3 is TGTGCCAGCAGCGTAGGAGCAGTGGGGGGAAAACTGTTTTTT. This translates into CASSVGAVGGKLFF.

V is TRBV7-9 and J is TRBJ1-1; D is ambiguous. Trimming cost V 11 bases and J 4 bases, with 14 bases left between them. Germline loops: CDR1 SEHNR, CDR2 FQNEAQ (reference sequence). The CDR3 sequence is 12 residues long. The CDR3 spells CALGDRGTEAFF. The CDR3 region has the DNA TGTGCCCTCGGAGACCGGGGCACTGAAGCTTTCTTT.

CDR3 in DNA: TGTGCCAGCAGACCGACGGGGTTTTATGGCTACACCTTC. This codes for CASRPTGFYGYTF. V usage is TRBV27 and J usage is TRBJ1-2, with D unresolved. Germline V gives CDR1 MNHEY, CDR2 SMNVEV (reference sequence). The germline V and J ends were trimmed by 6 bases and 5 bases, with 13 bases remaining between them. This CDR3 has 13 residues.

The V gene is TRBV4-1, the J gene TRBJ2-2; 11 nucleotides line up with TRBD1. The ends lost 4 bases at V and 7 bases at J; junction bases unmatched: 8. Germline assignment: CDR1 MGHRA and CDR2 YSYEKL. The CDR3 has 16 amino acids. The CDR3 region has the DNA TGCGCCAGCAGCCTCCGGGACAGGGGGGTTATCGGGGAGCTGTTTTTT. It yields the protein CASSLRDRGVIGELFF.

This rearrangement joins TRBV5-1 to TRBJ1-3, with 9 bases fitting TRBD1. The germline V gene has CDR1 SGHRS and CDR2 YFSETQ. V was pared by 4 bases and J by 1 base, with 12 bases of the junction left unmatched. The CDR3 has 18 amino acids. CDR3 region: CASSVGTGLGRSGNTIYF. The CDR3 nucleotides read TGCGCCAGCAGCGTAGGGACAGGGCTCGGTAGGTCTGGAAACACCATATATTTT.

This chain uses TRBV9 with TRBJ2-7; either TRBD1 or TRBD2 may supply D (5 bases each). Trimming left V 4 bases short and J 5 bases short, with 16 bases between. The germline gives CDR1 SGDLS, CDR2 YYNGEE. The CDR3 has 14 amino acids. The CDR3 bases are TGTGCCAGCAGCTCTCCCGGGACGGTGAACGAGCAGTACTTC. Its translation: CASSSPGTVNEQYF.

This clone was recorded once. V is TRBV4-1 and J is TRBJ2-7, with D perhaps matching TRBD2 (5 bases). Germline loops: CDR1 MGHRA, CDR2 YSYEKL. Trimming left V 1 base short and J 3 bases short, with 13 bases between. The CDR3 is 15 amino acids. CDR3 coding DNA: TGCGCCAGCAGCCAAGGGGCTAGCCATTTCTACGAGCAGTACGTC. This codes for CASSQGASHFYEQYV.

This clone was seen just once. The chain combines TRBV5-4 with TRBJ2-7; 9 bases map to TRBD1. After removal of 4 bases from V and 3 bases from J, the junction contained 20 bases not matched to a gene. Germline lookup yields CDR1 SGHNT and CDR2 YYREEE (reference sequence). The CDR3 length is 19 residues. The CDR3, as DNA: TGTGCCAGCAGCACCACCCCACAGGGGGCGACACCAAACAACTACGAGCAGTACGTC. Encoded protein: CASSTTPQGATPNNYEQYV.

The chain has TRBV5-8 and TRBJ1-5; 7 bases map to TRBD1. The V gene's germline CDR1 is SGHTS and CDR2 YDEGEE. The length of the CDR3 is 14 residues. With 2 bases clipped from V and 4 bases from J, the junction kept 3 bases outside the gene matches. CDR3 loop: CASSLGTANQPQHF. DNA for the CDR3: TGTGCCAGCAGCTTAGGGACAGCGAATCAGCCCCAGCATTTT.

The J gene is TRBJ1-5, the V gene TRBV27; D uncertain. CDR1 and CDR2 (germline): MNHEY, SMNVEV (reference sequence). The length of the CDR3 is 15 residues. The V end was cut by 5 bases, the J end by 4 bases, with 15 bases between. Here the CDR3 reads CASSPIGLVNQPQHF. The CDR3 DNA sequence: TGTGCCAGCAGTCCGATCGGACTGGTGAATCAGCCCCAGCATTTT.

This chain uses TRBV30 with TRBJ2-1, with 11 positions matching TRBD2. Germline loops: CDR1 GTSNPN, CDR2 SVGIG (reference sequence). Trimming removed 5 bases from V and 9 bases from J; junction bases left unmatched: 12. This CDR3 spans 15 amino acids. CDR3 protein: CAWDMTLAGAGEQFF. The CDR3 coding sequence is TGTGCCTGGGACATGACACTAGCGGGAGCGGGTGAGCAGTTCTTC.

This clone was seen a single time. In nucleotides, the CDR3 is TGTGCCAGCAGCCCTACCCGTGTGTCCTACAATGAGCAGTTCTTC. Protein product: CASSPTRVSYNEQFF. The chain uses TRBV11-3 and TRBJ2-1; D remains unclear. The germline gives CDR1 SGHNT, CDR2 YENEEA. This CDR3 has 15 residues. Trimming shortened V by 5 bases and J by 1 base, and 12 bases separated the two germline ends.

This chain uses TRBV28 with TRBJ1-2; 7 bases match TRBD1. The germline V gene has CDR1 MDHEN and CDR2 SYDVKM. The CDR3 has 13 residues. V gave up 3 bases and J gave up 2 bases; unmatched junction bases: 0. Written as DNA, the CDR3 is TGTGCCAGCAGTTTGGGACAGAACTATGGCTACACCTTC. This encodes CASSLGQNYGYTF.

This chain connects TRBV19 to TRBJ2-5; either TRBD1 or TRBD2 may fit D (6 bases each). The CDR3 loop spans 16 amino acids. V lost 4 bases to trimming and J lost 0 bases, with 15 bases between them. Germline V gives CDR1 LNHDA, CDR2 SQIVND (reference sequence). The CDR3 region is CASSSLGGGNQETQYF. CDR3 in DNA: TGTGCCAGTAGTAGTTTAGGAGGGGGGAACCAAGAGACCCAGTACTTC.

The V gene is TRBV13, the J gene TRBJ1-1; D remains unclear. Germline V gene sequence: CDR1 PRHDT, CDR2 FYEKMQ (reference sequence). Trimming pared 11 bases from V and 0 bases from J, leaving 7 bases between. The CDR3 totals 11 residues. CDR3 sequence reads: CAVPLNTEAFF. The CDR3 region has the DNA TGTGCCGTTCCGCTGAACACTGAAGCTTTCTTT.

This clone has just one count. Here the CDR3 reads CASSLGQGVFNEQYV. The CDR3 bases are TGTGCCAGCAGCTTAGGACAGGGTGTTTTCAACGAGCAGTACGTC. The V call is TRBV11-2, the J call TRBJ2-7, with 7 bases aligning to TRBD1. This CDR3 comprises 15 residues. V gave up 1 base and J gave up 5 bases; unmatched junction bases: 8. Germline assignment: CDR1 SGHAT and CDR2 FQNNGV.